This TCR beta chain originates from a study of identical twins. CDR3 length equals 13 residues. The ends were cut back, 4 bases at V and 4 bases at J, with 8 bases in the middle. CDR1 is MNHEY, CDR2 SVGAGI, per germline. TCRdb passed the 5' RACE reads through MiXCR, listing each CDR3 protein once. The table has some 330,000 distinct CDR3 sequences, 9% seen once. The chain combines TRBV6-5 with TRBJ2-1; D gene uncertain. The sample was naive T cells sorted from blood. The sequence was obtained from a woman aged 45-59 years in good health. The CDR3 is CASSFGEYNEQFF. CDR3 coding DNA: TGTGCCAGCAGTTTTGGGGAATACAATGAGCAGTTCTTC.